The T cell receptor (beta chain) described here comes from a study of blood T cell repertoires in COVID-19. Germline V gene sequence: CDR1 MNHEY, CDR2 SVGAGI. The V end lost 6 bases, the J end lost 1 base, and 9 bases lay between the germline ends. This CDR3 region has 13 residues. TCRdb keeps only in-frame clones here, not all; method: immunoSEQ multiplex PCR. Among fewer than 350,000 clones, approximately 92% were seen once, and the ten largest hold 6.8%. The clonotype was recovered from a woman aged 25 to 39 with COVID-19, enrolled during active disease. The sequenced material came from peripheral blood. The chain uses TRBV6-5 and TRBJ1-1; D is ambiguous. In DNA form, the CDR3 reads TGTGCCAGCAGAACCTTCGGGAACACTGAAGCTTTCTTT. It specifies CASRTFGNTEAFF.